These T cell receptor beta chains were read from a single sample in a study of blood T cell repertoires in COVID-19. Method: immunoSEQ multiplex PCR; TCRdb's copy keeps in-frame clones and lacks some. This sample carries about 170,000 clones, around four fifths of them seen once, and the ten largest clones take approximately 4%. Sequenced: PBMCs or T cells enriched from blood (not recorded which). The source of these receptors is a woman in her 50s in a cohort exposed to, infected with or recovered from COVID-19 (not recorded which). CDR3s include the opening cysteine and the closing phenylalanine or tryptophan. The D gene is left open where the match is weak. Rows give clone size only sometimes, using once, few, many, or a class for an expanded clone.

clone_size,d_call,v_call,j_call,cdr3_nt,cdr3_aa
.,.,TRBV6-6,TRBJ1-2,TGTGCCAGCACCAATACTCCGTCAAGTGGCTATGGCTACACCTTC,CASTNTPSSGYGYTF
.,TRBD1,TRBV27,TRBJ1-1,TGTGCCAGCAGTTCCATTGGGACAGCGGCGAACACTGAAGCTTTCTTT,CASSSIGTAANTEAFF
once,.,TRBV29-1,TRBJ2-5,TGCAGCGTTGAAGAGGGCAGGGAGACCCAGTACTTC,CSVEEGRETQYF
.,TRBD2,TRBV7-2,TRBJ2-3,TGTGCCAGCAGCTTGGTAGCGGGGGGCCCAGATACGCAGTATTTT,CASSLVAGGPDTQYF
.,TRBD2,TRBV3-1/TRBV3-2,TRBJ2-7,TGTGCCAGCAGCCAAGATGCGGTCGGGGAGGGAACCTACGAGCAGTACTTC,CASSQDAVGEGTYEQYF
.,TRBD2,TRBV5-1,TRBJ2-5,TGCGCCAGCAGCGGGGTAGGTCTAGCGGGGGACCAAGAGACCCAGTACTTC,CASSGVGLAGDQETQYF
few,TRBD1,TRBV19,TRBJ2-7,TGTGCCAGTAGTGCGAGACAGGGTTACGAGCAGTACTTC,CASSARQGYEQYF
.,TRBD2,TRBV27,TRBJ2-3,TGTGCCAGCAGTCTTCCGAGCGGGGAAAGCACAGATACGCAGTATTTT,CASSLPSGESTDTQYF
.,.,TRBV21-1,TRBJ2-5,TGTGCCAGCAGCAATTTAGGGCAGGGGGAGACCCAGTACTTC,CASSNLGQGETQYF
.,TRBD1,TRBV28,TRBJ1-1,TGTGCCAGCAGGGGACAGCGTGACACTGAAGCTTTCTTT,CASRGQRDTEAFF
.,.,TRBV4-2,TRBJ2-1,TGTGCCAGCAGCCCCAGTGCTCTAGCGCAACGTGGGGGTGAGCAGTTCTTC,CASSPSALAQRGGEQFF
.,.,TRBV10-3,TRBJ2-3,TGTGCCATCAGTGGGGGTGATAGAGGGAGGAAAGATACGCAGTATTTT,CAISGGDRGRKDTQYF
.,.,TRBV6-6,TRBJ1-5,TGTGCGGCCAGGAGGGCCTTAGATCAGCCCCAGCATTTT,CAARRALDQPQHF
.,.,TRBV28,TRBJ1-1,TGTGCCAGCAAGAGGGACACTGAAGCTTTCTTT,CASKRDTEAFF
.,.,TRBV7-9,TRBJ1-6,TGTGCCAGCAGCTTAATACAGGGTTTAGACTCCTATAATTCACCCCTCCACTTT,CASSLIQGLDSYNSPLHF
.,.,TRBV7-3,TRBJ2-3,TGTGCCAGCAGCTTAGCAACTAGCACAGATACGCAGTATTTT,CASSLATSTDTQYF
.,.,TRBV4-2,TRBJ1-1,TGTGCCAGCAGCCAAGATCGGGGGGGCGACACTGAAGCTTTCTTT,CASSQDRGGDTEAFF
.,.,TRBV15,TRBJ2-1,TGTGCCACCAGCAGAGAGAAGCCGGGACAATACAATGAGCAGTTCTTC,CATSREKPGQYNEQFF
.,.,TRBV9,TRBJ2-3,TGTGCCAGCAGCCCCTCGACTCGGGGGGCAGGTACGCAGTATTTT,CASSPSTRGAGTQYF
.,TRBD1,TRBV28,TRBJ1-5,TGTGCCAGTATCACCACGACAGGGGGCAATCAGCCCCAGCATTTT,CASITTTGGNQPQHF
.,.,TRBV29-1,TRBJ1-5,TGCAGCGTTGTCATGCGGGGCGGTAGCAATCAGCCCCAGCATTTT,CSVVMRGGSNQPQHF
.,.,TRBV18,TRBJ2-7,TGTGCCAGCTCACCTGAACCATCGGTCTACGAGCAGTACTTC,CASSPEPSVYEQYF
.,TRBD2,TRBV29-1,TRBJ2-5,TGCAGCGGTACGACTAGCGGGAATATCCAAGAGACCCAGTACTTC,CSGTTSGNIQETQYF
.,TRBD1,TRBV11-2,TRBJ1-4,TGTGCCAGCAGCTTAGATTTCGGGGGACAGACAAATGAAAAACTGTTTTTT,CASSLDFGGQTNEKLFF
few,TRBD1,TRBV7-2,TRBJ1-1,TGTGCCAGCAGCCCAAAGACAGGGGACCTCTCTGAAGCTTTCTTT,CASSPKTGDLSEAFF
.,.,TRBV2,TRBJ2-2,TGTGCCAGCAACCGCAGGGGTCCCGGGGAGCTGTTTTTT,CASNRRGPGELFF
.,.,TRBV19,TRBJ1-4,TGTGCCAGTAGTATTTTTGGAGGGGAGACAACTAATGAAAAACTGTTTTTT,CASSIFGGETTNEKLFF
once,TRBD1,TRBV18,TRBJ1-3,TGTGCCAGCTCACATTCTCACCCGGGACAGACTGGAAACACCATATATTTT,CASSHSHPGQTGNTIYF
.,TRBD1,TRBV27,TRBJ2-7,TGTGCCAGTAGGGGACAGGGGTCCTACGAGCAGTACTTC,CASRGQGSYEQYF
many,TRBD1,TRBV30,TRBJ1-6,TGTGCCTGGAGTGCCTCGGACAGGGGAAAATCACCCCTCCACTTT,CAWSASDRGKSPLHF
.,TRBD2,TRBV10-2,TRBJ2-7,TGCGCCAGCAGTGACCCCGTACGGGGGGGCGACGAGCAGTACTTC,CASSDPVRGGDEQYF
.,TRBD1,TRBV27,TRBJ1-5,TGTGCCAGCAGTTTATTTGCAGGGGGAATTTTCAATCAGCCCCAGCATTTT,CASSLFAGGIFNQPQHF
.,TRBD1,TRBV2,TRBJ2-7,TGTGCCAGCGGGATACAGGACAGGGAGTACTTC,CASGIQDREYF
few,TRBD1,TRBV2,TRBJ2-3,TGTGCCAGCACTTTCCTTCCGGGACAGAGCACAGATACGCAGTATTTT,CASTFLPGQSTDTQYF
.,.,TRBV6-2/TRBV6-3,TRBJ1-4,TGTGCCAGCAGTTACTCGAGTAACGGAAAACTGTTTTTT,CASSYSSNGKLFF
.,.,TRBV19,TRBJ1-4,TGTGCCAGTAGTATACAGGGGAAAACTAATGAAAAACTGTTTTTT,CASSIQGKTNEKLFF
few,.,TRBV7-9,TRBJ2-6,TGTGCCAGCGTCGAGGCTGGGGCCAACGTCCTGACTTTC,CASVEAGANVLTF
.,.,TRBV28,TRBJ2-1,TGTGCCAGCAGTTTAAGGCCAGCGGTAGGCAATGAGCAGTTCTTC,CASSLRPAVGNEQFF
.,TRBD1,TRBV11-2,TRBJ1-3,TGTGCCAGCAGCTGGACAGGCAGTCCCTCTGGAAACACCATATATTTT,CASSWTGSPSGNTIYF
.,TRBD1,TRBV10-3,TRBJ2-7,TGTGCCATCAGTGAGTCGTCGCGACAGGGGACCTACGAGCAGTACTTC,CAISESSRQGTYEQYF
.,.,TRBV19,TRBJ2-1,TGTGCCAGTAGTATAATGAGCGGCTCCTACAATGAGCAGTTCTTC,CASSIMSGSYNEQFF
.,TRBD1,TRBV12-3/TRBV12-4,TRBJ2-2,TGTGCCAGCAGTTTACCGGACAGGGGGGAGCTGTTTTTT,CASSLPDRGELFF
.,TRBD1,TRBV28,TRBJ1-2,TGTGCCAGCAGTACCGGACAGGGTAACTATGGCTACACCTTC,CASSTGQGNYGYTF
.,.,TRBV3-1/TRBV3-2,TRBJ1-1,TGTGCCAGCAGCCAAGGGGGGCACCAGACCCGTGGAGCTTTCTTT,CASSQGGHQTRGAFF
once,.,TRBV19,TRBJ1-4,TGTGCCAGTAGTACCGGACAGCAGAATGAAAAACTGTTTTTT,CASSTGQQNEKLFF
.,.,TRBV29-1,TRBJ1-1,TGCAGCGTTAACCGGGAGCCTAACACTGAAGCTTTCTTT,CSVNREPNTEAFF
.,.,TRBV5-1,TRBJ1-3,TGCGCCAGCAGCTTACAGGGAATGGCTGGCACCATATATTTT,CASSLQGMAGTIYF
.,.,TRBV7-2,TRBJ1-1,TGTGCCAGCAGCTTAGTGGAGGGCTATGAAGCTTTCTTT,CASSLVEGYEAFF
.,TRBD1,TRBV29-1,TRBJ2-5,TGCAGCGTCGCGGCCGGGACAGGGTTCCCGGCCCAGTACTTC,CSVAAGTGFPAQYF
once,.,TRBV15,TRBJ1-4,TGTGCCACCAGCAAACTTACTCAGGGAACTAATGAAAAACTGTTTTTT,CATSKLTQGTNEKLFF
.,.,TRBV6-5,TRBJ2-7,TGTGCCAGCAGCGTTCCGGGACAAACCTACGAGCAGTACTTC,CASSVPGQTYEQYF
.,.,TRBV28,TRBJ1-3,TGTGCCAGCAATTCGCGCCCCTCTGGAAACACCATATATTTT,CASNSRPSGNTIYF
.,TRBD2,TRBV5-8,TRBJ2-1,TGTGCCAGCAGCAGCAGACTAGCGGGAGGCTACAATGAGCAGTTCTTC,CASSSRLAGGYNEQFF
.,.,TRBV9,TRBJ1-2,TGTGCCAGCAGCCCAACCGTGAACGGGGATGGCTACACCTTC,CASSPTVNGDGYTF
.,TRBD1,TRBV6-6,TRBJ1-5,TGTGCCAGCAGCTGGACAGGGACCAATCAGCCCCAGCATTTT,CASSWTGTNQPQHF
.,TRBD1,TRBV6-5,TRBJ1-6,TGTGCCAGCAGTTACTCAGGGGGCGAATCACCCCTCCACTTT,CASSYSGGESPLHF
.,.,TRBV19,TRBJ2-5,TGTGCCAGTAGTATCCCTCAAGAGACCCAGTACTTC,CASSIPQETQYF